What follows are 23 T cell receptor beta chains derived from one specimen sequenced in a study of blood T cell repertoires in COVID-19. Produced via immunoSEQ multiplex PCR; TCRdb's table is partial and in-frame only. The sample carries 84,000 or so clones, around 88% recorded once. The specimen was peripheral blood. Receptors originate from a man aged 55 to 70 with acute or convalescent COVID-19.

Note on this clone: Other DNA variants within this sample encode the same CDR3. The chain recombines TRBV5-1 with TRBJ1-2; D is ambiguous. The CDR3 consists of 14 residues. The V end was cut by 3 bases, the J end by 0 bases, with 9 bases between. Germline CDR1 SGHRS, CDR2 YFSETQ. In nucleotides, the CDR3 is TGCGCCAGCAGCTCGGGAGGAGCTAACTATGGCTACACCTTC. This codes for CASSSGGANYGYTF.

This chain joins TRBV5-4 and TRBJ2-5, with TRBD2 matching 9 bases. V lost 4 bases and J lost 5; bases outside the gene matches: 9. The CDR3 sequence is 15 residues long. The germline V gene encodes CDR1 SGHNT and CDR2 YYREEE (reference sequence). CDR3 sequence reads: CASSTFGGGAETQYF. The CDR3 DNA sequence: TGTGCCAGCAGCACCTTCGGCGGGGGGGCGGAGACCCAGTACTTC.

With regard to this clone: The junction departs from the called germline gene at one end, perhaps through a read error. V is TRBV9 and J is TRBJ1-1, with TRBD1 matching 8 bases. CDR1 and CDR2 (germline): SGDLS, YYNGEE. This CDR3 comprises 15 residues. This chain's CDR3 is CASSVVTGGSTEAFF. CDR3 DNA: TGTGCCAGCAGTGTAGTAACAGGGGGTTCCACTGAAGCTTTCTTT.

This chain links TRBV9 with TRBJ1-2, with TRBD1 identical over 11 bases. Trimming removed 3 bases from V and 8 bases from J; junction bases left unmatched: 9. CDR3 size: 15 residues. The germline V gene has CDR1 SGDLS and CDR2 YYNGEE. CDR3 sequence: CASSGAGQGAGGYTF. In nucleotides, the CDR3 is TGTGCCAGCAGCGGAGCCGGACAGGGGGCTGGAGGCTACACCTTC.

J is TRBJ1-2 and V is TRBV9; 9 nucleotides align to TRBD1. V lost 3 bases, J lost 7 bases, and 10 bases stayed unmatched. There are 15 residues in the CDR3. Germline values: CDR1 SGDLS, CDR2 YYNGEE. The CDR3 coding sequence is TGTGCCAGCAGCGCGGGGACAGGGTATAGGAGTGGCTACACCTTC. It encodes CASSAGTGYRSGYTF. The variable domain in full, completed from reference TRBV9 and TRBJ1-2, reads DSGVTQTPKHLITATGQRVTLRCSPRSGDLSVYWYQQSLDQGLQFLIQYYNGEERAKGNILERFSAQQFPDLHSELNLSSLELGDSALYFCASSAGTGYRSGYTFGSGTRLTVV.

The table lists this clone with a count of one. CDR3 sequence: CASSMIGSSGNTIYF. The CDR3 DNA is TGTGCCAGTAGTATGATCGGGAGCTCTGGAAACACCATATATTTT. The chain carries TRBV19 and TRBJ1-3, with unresolved D. CDR1 and CDR2 from the germline V gene are LNHDA and SQIVND (reference sequence). Trimming left V 3 bases short and J 0 bases short, with 9 bases between. This CDR3 has 15 amino acids.

The sample holds one count of this clone. The chain carries TRBV11-2 and TRBJ2-7; no firm D call. Germline CDR1 and CDR2: SGHAT and FQNNGV. V lost 1 base to trimming and J lost 6 bases, with 16 bases between them. The CDR3 is made up of 15 amino acids. The CDR3 is CASSLVGGRLPEQYF. CDR3 nucleotides: TGTGCCAGCAGCTTAGTAGGTGGCAGGCTTCCCGAGCAGTACTTC.

The chain carries TRBV25-1 and TRBJ1-6, with 7 bases identical to TRBD1. The CDR3 length is 14 residues. CDR1 is MGHDK and CDR2 is SYGVNS in the germline V gene. Germline trimming cut 8 bases from V and 9 bases from J; bases unmatched to any gene: 10. The CDR3 DNA reads TGTGCCAGCCAAGCAGACAGGGTGGCTTCACCCCTCCACTTT. Translating gives CASQADRVASPLHF.

This clone showed up just once. The V call is TRBV2, the J call TRBJ2-1; D perhaps matches TRBD1 (8 bases). CDR1 and CDR2 from the germline V gene are SNHLY and FYNNEI. V lost 5 bases, J lost 8 bases, and 13 bases lay in between. The CDR3 is made up of 13 amino acids. The CDR3 spells CASSWTGRDEQFF. The DNA for the CDR3 is TGTGCCAGCAGTTGGACAGGGAGGGATGAGCAGTTCTTC.

The rearrangement links TRBV7-7 to TRBJ2-5; D may be TRBD2 (7 bases). In germline, CDR1 is SSHAT, CDR2 FNYEAQ (reference sequence). V lost 4 bases and J 5 bases, leaving 17 bases between the germline ends. The CDR3 runs 15 residues. The CDR3 loop is CASSSATGGQETQYF. The CDR3 DNA sequence: TGTGCCAGCAGCTCCGCGACCGGGGGGCAGGAGACCCAGTACTTC. Full variable domain (missing parts from reference TRBV7-7 and TRBJ2-5): GAGVSQSPRYKVTKRGQDVTLRCDPISSHATLYWYQQALGQGPEFLTYFNYEAQPDKSGLPSDRFSAERPEGSISTLTIQRTEQRDSAMYRCASSSATGGQETQYFGPGTRLLVL.

This clone was counted once. CDR3: CASSALLNEKLFF. The CDR3 bases are TGTGCCAGCAGTGCCTTACTTAATGAAAAACTGTTTTTT. The rearrangement uses TRBV2 and TRBJ1-4; D gene unclear. The CDR3 runs to 13 residues. Germline CDR1 and CDR2: SNHLY and FYNNEI. With 4 bases removed from V and 4 bases from J, the gap between germline ends came to 7 bases.

This chain uses TRBV11-3 with TRBJ2-1; the match to TRBD1 covers 10 bases. Germline V lookup: CDR1 SGHNT, CDR2 YENEEA. After removal of 3 bases from V and 7 bases from J, the junction contained 6 bases not matched to a gene. The CDR3 runs to 15 residues. The CDR3 reads CASSFGTGVGNEQFF. The DNA for the CDR3 is TGTGCCAGCAGCTTTGGGACAGGGGTGGGGAATGAGCAGTTCTTC.

The rearrangement uses TRBV7-2 and TRBJ1-1; 7 bases map to TRBD1. The CDR3 sequence is 14 residues long. Germline CDR1 reads SGHTA; CDR2 reads FQGNSA. The junction had 3 bases not matched to a gene; V was cut back by 4 bases and J by 1 base. Here the CDR3 reads CASSSGQRNTEAFF. CDR3 nucleotide sequence: TGTGCCAGCAGCTCGGGACAGAGGAACACTGAAGCTTTCTTT.

DNA of the CDR3: TGTGCCAGCAGTGCGGCGGAGTTACCCTACGAGCAGTACTTC. Translating it yields CASSAAELPYEQYF. This chain joins TRBV2 and TRBJ2-7; D is uncertain. CDR1 SNHLY and CDR2 FYNNEI come from the germline V gene. With 4 bases removed from V and 2 bases from J, the gap between germline ends came to 12 bases. The CDR3 loop spans 14 amino acids.

V gene TRBV7-2 combines with J gene TRBJ2-7, with 9 bases matching TRBD1. Unmatched junction bases numbered 7, after V lost 4 bases and J lost 6 bases. The CDR3 extends over 14 amino acids. The germline CDR1 and CDR2 sequences are SGHTA and FQGNSA. CDR3 nucleotides: TGTGCCAGCAGCTCCGGGACAGGGACCCTCGAGCAGTACTTC. The encoded protein is CASSSGTGTLEQYF.

The rearrangement links TRBV29-1 to TRBJ1-5; a weak D match, TRBD1 (5 bases). CDR3 length: 12 residues. Per germline, CDR1 SQVTM and CDR2 ANQGSEA. Trimming shortened V by 0 bases and J by 9 bases, and 9 bases separated the two germline ends. The CDR3 coding sequence is TGCAGCGTTGAAGATCTCGGGGGGCCCCAGCATTTT. It codes for CSVEDLGGPQHF.

The rearrangement links TRBV19 to TRBJ1-4; 10 bases align to TRBD1. After removal of 5 bases from V and 7 bases from J, the junction contained 10 bases not matched to a gene. Germline loops: CDR1 LNHDA, CDR2 SQIVND (reference sequence). This CDR3 is built from 16 residues. The CDR3 nucleotides read TGTGCCAGTAGTCTCCCGCCGACAGGGGGCTTTGAAAAACTGTTTTTT. It is translated as CASSLPPTGGFEKLFF.

The chain combines TRBV15 with TRBJ2-5; D might be TRBD1 (6 bases). V was trimmed by 3 bases and J by 5 bases, leaving 13 bases between them. CDR3 size: 14 residues. Per germline, CDR1 LNHNV and CDR2 YYDKDF (reference sequence). CDR3 in DNA: TGTGCCACCAGCAGTGACAGGTGGGAGGAGACCCAGTACTTC. Protein: CATSSDRWEETQYF.

The rearrangement joins TRBV10-3 to TRBJ2-7, with 10 bases lining up with TRBD1. Trimming removed 6 bases from V and 3 bases from J; junction bases left unmatched: 8. Germline V lookup: CDR1 ENHRY, CDR2 SYGVKD. The CDR3 runs 15 residues. The CDR3 loop is CAISGGQGINYEQYF. The DNA of the CDR3 is TGTGCCATCAGCGGGGGACAGGGGATTAACTACGAGCAGTACTTC.

The chain recombines TRBV30 with TRBJ1-6, with 8 bases identical to TRBD1. From germline, CDR1 is GTSNPN and CDR2 SVGIG (reference sequence). The CDR3 runs to 15 residues. J was trimmed by 6 bases and V by 0 bases; bases with no gene match: 4. This chain's CDR3 is CAWSVRTGSNSPLHF. DNA of the CDR3: TGTGCCTGGAGTGTACGGACAGGGAGTAATTCACCCCTCCACTTT.

V is TRBV30 and J is TRBJ2-3, with 7 bases that match TRBD1. V gave up 5 bases and J gave up 1 base; unmatched junction bases: 6. This CDR3 region has 14 residues. Germline values: CDR1 GTSNPN, CDR2 SVGIG (reference sequence). The CDR3 is CAWGGTVGTDTQYF. CDR3 DNA sequence: TGTGCCTGGGGTGGGACAGTCGGCACAGATACGCAGTATTTT.

The gene calls are TRBV19 and TRBJ2-1, with 12 bases matching TRBD2. The germline gives CDR1 LNHDA, CDR2 SQIVND (reference sequence). Trimming took 6 bases from V and 3 from J; bases not matched to a gene: 3. This CDR3 region has 15 residues. CDR3 amino acids: CASSLAGGGYNEQFF. CDR3 in DNA: TGTGCCAGTAGCCTAGCGGGGGGGGGCTACAATGAGCAGTTCTTC.

In this sample, this clone turned up a few times. V is TRBV3-1 (or the pseudogene TRBV3-2) and J is TRBJ2-1; a weak D match, TRBD2 (6 bases). CDR1 is LGHDT, CDR2 YNNKEL, per germline (reference sequence). This CDR3 is built from 16 residues. The ends were cut back, 3 bases at V and 7 bases at J, with 19 bases in the middle. The CDR3 nucleotides read TGTGCCAGCAGCCACCGAACTAGCAGTATCGATAATGAGCAGTTCTTC. Translating it yields CASSHRTSSIDNEQFF.